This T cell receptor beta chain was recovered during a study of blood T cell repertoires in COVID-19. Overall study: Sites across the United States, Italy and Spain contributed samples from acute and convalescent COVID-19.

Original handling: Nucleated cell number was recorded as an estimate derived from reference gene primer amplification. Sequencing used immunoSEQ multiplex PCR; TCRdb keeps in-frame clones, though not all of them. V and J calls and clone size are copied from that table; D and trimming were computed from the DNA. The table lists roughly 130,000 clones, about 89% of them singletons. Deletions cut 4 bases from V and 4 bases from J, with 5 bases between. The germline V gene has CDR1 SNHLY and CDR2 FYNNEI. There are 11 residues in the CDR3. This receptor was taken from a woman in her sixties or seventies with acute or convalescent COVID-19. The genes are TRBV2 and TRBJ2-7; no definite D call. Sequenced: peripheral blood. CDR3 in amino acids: CASSAGYEQYF. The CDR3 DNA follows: TGTGCCAGCAGTGCCGGGTACGAGCAGTACTTC.